The TCR beta chain under discussion was sequenced for a study of lymphopenia after photon versus proton radiotherapy. Study-wide points: Post-nadir diversity loss with photons came from oligoclonal expansion, particularly CD8+ Temra cells. Larger post-nadir TCR diversity loss correlated inversely with survival in deceased patients. Authors raise, but do not show, better survival with proton therapy.

Sequencing was performed with immunoSEQ multiplex PCR; in TCRdb, only in-frame clones are kept and a portion is missing. This repertoire shows over 40,000 clones, roughly 90% found once; its top ten account for roughly 18%. This CDR3 is 16 amino acids long. Trimming cost V 8 bases and J 8 bases; bases outside gene matches: 20. Germline V gene lookup returns CDR1 MNHEY and CDR2 SVGAGI. In regard to this clone: Its antigen is not known.

This chain uses TRBV6-5 with TRBJ1-2; TRBD1 matches at 7 bases. Sample: peripheral blood, taken from a patient treated with photon-based radiotherapy. This receptor was obtained from a woman between 35 and 50 years old with cholangiocarcinoma. The CDR3 DNA sequence: TGTGCCAGCGGTTCAAAAGGGGACAGTCCCTTCGGGGGCTACACCTTC. It specifies CASGSKGDSPFGGYTF.